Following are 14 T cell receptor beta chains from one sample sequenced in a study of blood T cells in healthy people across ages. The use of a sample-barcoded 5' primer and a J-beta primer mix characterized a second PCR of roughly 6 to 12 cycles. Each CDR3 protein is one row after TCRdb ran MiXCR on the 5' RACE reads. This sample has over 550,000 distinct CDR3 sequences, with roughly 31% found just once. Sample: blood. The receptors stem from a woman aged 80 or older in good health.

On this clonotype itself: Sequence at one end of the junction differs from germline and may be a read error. CDR3 sequence: CASTHWWQGTETQDF. The CDR3 coding sequence is TGTGCCAGCACCCACTGGTGGCAGGGGACAGAGACCCAGGACTTC. The chain has TRBV6-1 and TRBJ2-5, with 7 bases that match TRBD1. This CDR3 contains 15 residues. The germline gives CDR1 MNHNS, CDR2 SASEGT.

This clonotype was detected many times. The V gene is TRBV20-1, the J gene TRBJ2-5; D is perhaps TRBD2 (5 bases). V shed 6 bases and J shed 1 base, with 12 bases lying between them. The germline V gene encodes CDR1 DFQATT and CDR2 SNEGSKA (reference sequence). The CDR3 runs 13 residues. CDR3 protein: CSALRGSQETQYF. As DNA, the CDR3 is TGCAGTGCCCTCCGGGGATCCCAAGAGACCCAGTACTTC.

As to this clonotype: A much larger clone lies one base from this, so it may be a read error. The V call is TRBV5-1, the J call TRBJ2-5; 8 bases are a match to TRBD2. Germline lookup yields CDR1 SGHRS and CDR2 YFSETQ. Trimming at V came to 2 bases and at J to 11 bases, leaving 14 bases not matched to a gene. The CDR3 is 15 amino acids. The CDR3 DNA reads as TGCGCCAGCAGCTTAAGCGGGAGCGTTTACAATGAGCAGTACTTC. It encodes CASSLSGSVYNEQYF.

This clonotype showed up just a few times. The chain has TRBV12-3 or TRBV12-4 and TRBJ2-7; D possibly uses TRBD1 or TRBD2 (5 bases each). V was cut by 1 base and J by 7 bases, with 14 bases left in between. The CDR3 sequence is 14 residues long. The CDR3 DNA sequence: TGTGCCAGCAGTTTAGTTGGGGGTCAGAGTGAGCAGTACTTC. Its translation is CASSLVGGQSEQYF.

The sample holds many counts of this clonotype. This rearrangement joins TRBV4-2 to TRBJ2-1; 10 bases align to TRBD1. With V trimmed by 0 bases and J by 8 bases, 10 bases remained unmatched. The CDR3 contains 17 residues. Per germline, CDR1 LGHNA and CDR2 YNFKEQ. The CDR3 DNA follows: TGTGCCAGCAGCCAAGATTTCCGGACAGGGGGGAGGGATGAGCAGTTCTTC. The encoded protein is CASSQDFRTGGRDEQFF.

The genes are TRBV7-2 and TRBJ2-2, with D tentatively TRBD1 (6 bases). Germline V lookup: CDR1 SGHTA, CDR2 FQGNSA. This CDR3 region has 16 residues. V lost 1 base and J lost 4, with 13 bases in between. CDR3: CASSLVGQMSTGELFF. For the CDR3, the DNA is TGTGCCAGCAGCTTAGTCGGACAGATGAGCACCGGGGAGCTGTTTTTT.

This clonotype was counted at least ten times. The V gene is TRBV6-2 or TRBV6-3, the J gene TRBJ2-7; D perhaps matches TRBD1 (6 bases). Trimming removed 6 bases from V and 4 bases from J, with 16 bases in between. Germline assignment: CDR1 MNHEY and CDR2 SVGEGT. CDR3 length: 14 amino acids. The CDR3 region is CASRNTGQIYEQYF. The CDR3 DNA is TGTGCCAGCAGGAATACCGGACAGATTTACGAGCAGTACTTC.

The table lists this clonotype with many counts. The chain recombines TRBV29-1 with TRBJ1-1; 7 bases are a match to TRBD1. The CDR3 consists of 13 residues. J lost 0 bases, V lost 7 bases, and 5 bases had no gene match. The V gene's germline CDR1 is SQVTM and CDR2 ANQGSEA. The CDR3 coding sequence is TGCAGCGCCTACAGGGGATTGAACACTGAAGCTTTCTTT. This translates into CSAYRGLNTEAFF.

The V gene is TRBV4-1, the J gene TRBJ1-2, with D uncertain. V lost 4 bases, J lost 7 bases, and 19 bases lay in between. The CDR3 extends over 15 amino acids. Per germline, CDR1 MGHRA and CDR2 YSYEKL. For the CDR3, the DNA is TGCGCCAGCAGCCTCGATGCGGGGTTCTCCCCTGGCTACACCTTC. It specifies CASSLDAGFSPGYTF.

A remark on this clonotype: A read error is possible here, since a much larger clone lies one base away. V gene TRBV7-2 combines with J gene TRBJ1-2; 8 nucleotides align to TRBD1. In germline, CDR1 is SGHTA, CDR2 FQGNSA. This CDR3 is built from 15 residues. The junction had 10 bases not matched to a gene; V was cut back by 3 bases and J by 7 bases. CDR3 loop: CASSLETGTGCGYTF. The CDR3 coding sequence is TGTGCCAGCAGCTTGGAAACCGGGACAGGCTGTGGCTACACCTTC.

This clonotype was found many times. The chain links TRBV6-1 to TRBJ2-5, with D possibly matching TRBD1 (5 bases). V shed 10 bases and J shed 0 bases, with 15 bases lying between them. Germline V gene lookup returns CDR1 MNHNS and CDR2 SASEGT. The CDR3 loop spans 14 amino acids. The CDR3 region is CATQPGWNQETQYF. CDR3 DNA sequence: TGTGCCACCCAGCCAGGGTGGAACCAAGAGACCCAGTACTTC.

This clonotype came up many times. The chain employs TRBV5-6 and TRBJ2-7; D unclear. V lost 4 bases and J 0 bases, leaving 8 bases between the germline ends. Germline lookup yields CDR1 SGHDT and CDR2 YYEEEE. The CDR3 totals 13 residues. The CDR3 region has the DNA TGTGCCAGCAGCCACCAACGCTCCTACGAGCAGTACTTC. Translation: CASSHQRSYEQYF.

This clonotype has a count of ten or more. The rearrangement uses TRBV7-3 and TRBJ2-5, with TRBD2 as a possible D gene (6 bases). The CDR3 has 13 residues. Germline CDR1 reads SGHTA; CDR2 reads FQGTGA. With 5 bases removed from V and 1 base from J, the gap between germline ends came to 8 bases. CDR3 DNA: TGTGCCAGCAGCGGCGGGACCCAAGAGACCCAGTACTTC. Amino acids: CASSGGTQETQYF.

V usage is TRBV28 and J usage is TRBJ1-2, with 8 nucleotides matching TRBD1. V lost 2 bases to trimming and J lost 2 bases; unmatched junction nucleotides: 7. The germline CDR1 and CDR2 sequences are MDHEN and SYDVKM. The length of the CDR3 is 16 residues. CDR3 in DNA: TGTGCCAGCAGTTTAGAGACAGGGGCTACAAACTATGGCTACACCTTC. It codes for CASSLETGATNYGYTF.